These 18 T cell receptor beta chains came from one sample sequenced in a study of CD4 T cells in relation to SARS-CoV-2 and coronaviruses. These TCRs' antigens remain unknown. Repertoires were generated with immunoSEQ multiplex PCR, while TCRdb's copy carries only in-frame clones and drops some. The profile shows roughly 41,000 clones, 82% of them singletons. The sequencing sample was made of naive CD4+ T cells from PBMCs, cultured in vitro. Subset specified: naive CD4+ T cells isolated by negative enrichment. These TCRs come from an adult with COVID-19.

The chain uses TRBV7-9 and TRBJ1-3, with D uncertain. This CDR3 spans 14 amino acids. The V gene's germline CDR1 is SEHNR and CDR2 FQNEAQ (reference sequence). V lost 5 bases, J lost 4 bases, and 12 bases lay in between. This CDR3 reads CASSPTTVGNTIYF. The CDR3, as DNA: TGTGCCAGCAGCCCCACTACCGTCGGAAACACCATATATTTT.

The CDR3 bases are TGTGCCAGTAGTGAACAGAGAAATGGCTACACCTTC. Its protein product is CASSEQRNGYTF. The chain uses TRBV19 and TRBJ1-2, with D unclear. The V end was cut by 5 bases, the J end by 6 bases, with 10 bases between. The germline V gene has CDR1 LNHDA and CDR2 SQIVND (reference sequence). The CDR3 loop spans 12 amino acids.

The chain combines TRBV13 with TRBJ2-7, with 10 nucleotides matching TRBD2. Germline V gene sequence: CDR1 PRHDT, CDR2 FYEKMQ (reference sequence). The CDR3 covers 16 residues. Trimming cost V 5 bases and J 7 bases; bases outside gene matches: 14. The CDR3 region is CASSQRASGSPGEQYF. The CDR3 DNA follows: TGTGCCAGCAGCCAACGGGCTAGCGGGAGTCCGGGAGAGCAGTACTTC.

The V and J genes are TRBV7-8 and TRBJ1-1; D call uncertain. This CDR3 region has 15 residues. The ends were cut back, 1 base at V and 6 bases at J, with 15 bases in the middle. Germline V gene data show CDR1 as SGHVS and CDR2 as FQNEAQ. CDR3 loop: CASSLGLGRWAEAFF. In nucleotides, the CDR3 is TGTGCCAGCAGCTTAGGGTTAGGAAGATGGGCTGAAGCTTTCTTT.

The chain links TRBV9 to TRBJ1-1; no definite D call. Trimming left V 4 bases short and J 1 base short, with 8 bases between. The germline V gene encodes CDR1 SGDLS and CDR2 YYNGEE. The CDR3 contains 13 residues. The DNA of the CDR3 is TGTGCCAGCAGCCCTACCTCGAACACTGAAGCTTTCTTT. Translated, it gives CASSPTSNTEAFF.

The chain's CDR3 is CATLDQDLYNEQFF. Written as DNA, the CDR3 is TGTGCCACTCTCGACCAGGATCTCTACAATGAGCAGTTCTTC. The gene calls are TRBV10-3 and TRBJ2-1; no reliable D call. V lost 10 bases to trimming and J lost 3 bases, with 16 bases between them. The CDR3 totals 14 residues. Germline V gene data show CDR1 as ENHRY and CDR2 as SYGVKD.

This chain links TRBV7-9 with TRBJ2-7, with 12 bases that match TRBD1. V lost 2 bases, J lost 7 bases, and 9 bases stayed unmatched. The CDR3 is made up of 16 amino acids. Germline V gene lookup returns CDR1 SEHNR and CDR2 FQNEAQ (reference sequence). The CDR3 region has the DNA TGTGCCAGCAGCTTAATAGCCGGGACAGGGGGCCGGGAGCAGTACTTC. Translating gives CASSLIAGTGGREQYF.

The chain uses TRBV28 and TRBJ2-3; 11 nucleotides line up with TRBD2. CDR3 length equals 17 residues. Germline V gives CDR1 MDHEN, CDR2 SYDVKM. After removal of 6 bases from V and 1 base from J, the junction contained 9 bases not matched to a gene. CDR3 protein: CASRGLADISGTDTQYF. The CDR3 DNA follows: TGTGCCAGCAGGGGACTAGCGGATATATCTGGCACAGATACGCAGTATTTT. The full variable domain, its missing parts supplied by reference TRBV28 and TRBJ2-3, is DVKVTQSSRYLVKRTGEKVFLECVQDMDHENMFWYRQDPGLGLRLIYFSYDVKMKEKGDIPEGYSVSREKKERFSLILESASTNQTSMYLCASRGLADISGTDTQYFGPGTRLTVL.

This rearrangement joins TRBV4-1 to TRBJ1-2, with 7 nucleotides matching TRBD1. CDR3 length: 15 amino acids. The trim removed 1 base at V and 3 bases at J, leaving 5 bases unmatched. The germline V gene encodes CDR1 MGHRA and CDR2 YSYEKL. The CDR3 DNA follows: TGCGCCAGCAGCCAAGTTCAGGGGGGGGACTATGGCTACACCTTC. Its protein is CASSQVQGGDYGYTF.

The chain uses TRBV18 and TRBJ1-6, with 8 bases lining up with TRBD1. Germline CDR1 KGHSH, CDR2 LQKENI. The CDR3 totals 18 residues. V was pared by 5 bases and J by 0 bases, with 9 bases of the junction left unmatched. The CDR3 region is CASSTVGTGGSYNSPLHF. The CDR3 DNA reads as TGTGCCAGCTCAACGGTAGGGACAGGAGGCTCCTATAATTCACCCCTCCACTTT.

The chain uses TRBV7-8 and TRBJ2-7; no reliable D call. V shed 5 bases and J shed 6 bases, with 8 bases lying between them. Germline V gene sequence: CDR1 SGHVS, CDR2 FQNEAQ. The CDR3 extends over 11 amino acids. The CDR3 sequence: CASSQTGEQYF. For the CDR3, the DNA is TGTGCCAGCAGCCAAACGGGCGAGCAGTACTTC.

This clone was recorded only once. The V and J genes are TRBV30 and TRBJ1-4; D remains ambiguous. Germline V CDR1 and CDR2: GTSNPN, SVGIG (reference sequence). This CDR3 contains 13 residues. V lost 2 bases, J lost 4 bases, and 8 bases lay in between. The CDR3 coding sequence is TGTGCCTGGAGTAATGGGGTTAATGAAAAACTGTTTTTT. Amino acids: CAWSNGVNEKLFF.

The chain carries TRBV13 and TRBJ2-7, with TRBD2 as a possible D gene (5 bases). This CDR3 region has 14 residues. The V gene lost 0 bases and the J gene lost 6 bases, with 12 bases spanning the gap. Germline lookup yields CDR1 PRHDT and CDR2 FYEKMQ (reference sequence). CDR3 sequence: CASSLGRAGGEQYF. In DNA form, the CDR3 reads TGTGCCAGCAGCTTAGGCCGGGCGGGCGGCGAGCAGTACTTC.

The chain couples TRBV7-2 to TRBJ1-2; D uncertain. The CDR3 is made up of 11 amino acids. V dropped 1 base and J dropped 8 bases, with 5 bases sitting between them. The V gene's germline CDR1 is SGHTA and CDR2 FQGNSA. The CDR3 loop is CASSLGGGYTF. The CDR3 DNA follows: TGTGCCAGCAGCTTAGGTGGGGGCTACACCTTC.

This clone was seen a few times. The chain links TRBV7-3 to TRBJ2-1; D is perhaps TRBD2 (5 bases). This CDR3 has 18 residues. V lost 0 bases to trimming and J lost 0 bases, with 15 bases between them. CDR1 is SGHTA and CDR2 is FQGTGA in the germline V gene. The chain's CDR3 is CASSLTAGGRSSYNEQFF. DNA of the CDR3: TGTGCCAGCAGCTTAACGGCGGGCGGACGTAGCTCCTACAATGAGCAGTTCTTC.

This clone was counted only a few times. V and J are TRBV12-3 or TRBV12-4 and TRBJ2-1; D is unclear. Trimming shortened V by 0 bases and J by 5 bases, and 5 bases separated the two germline ends. The CDR3 contains 13 residues. The CDR3 coding sequence is TGTGCCAGCAGTTTAGCTCCAGACAATGAGCAGTTCTTC. Residues: CASSLAPDNEQFF.

The chain joins TRBV6-2 or TRBV6-3 to TRBJ2-5; D unclear. V was cut by 2 bases and J by 2 bases, with 6 bases left in between. The germline CDR1 and CDR2 sequences are MNHEY and SVGEGT. This CDR3 region has 13 residues. The CDR3 here is CASSYSIQETQYF. The DNA of the CDR3 is TGTGCCAGCAGTTACAGTATACAAGAGACCCAGTACTTC.

The chain joins TRBV19 to TRBJ2-3, with D perhaps matching TRBD2 (5 bases). CDR3 length: 14 amino acids. Trimming took off 6 bases at V and 6 bases at J, with 16 bases between the two ends. Germline values: CDR1 LNHDA, CDR2 SQIVND (reference sequence). The CDR3 protein is CASRTPLATDTQYF. The CDR3 DNA sequence: TGTGCCAGTAGAACCCCCCTAGCAACCGATACGCAGTATTTT.